This T cell receptor (beta chain) was found in a study of radiation and T cells in renal cell carcinoma. Time point meaning: blood 4 weeks post-SBRT, at nephrectomy. Treatment here: 15 Gy SBRT to primary tumor, nephrectomy 4 weeks later. Nephrectomy followed 15 Gy stereotactic body radiation by 4 weeks. Serial blood draws occurred at baseline and 2 and 4 weeks post-SBRT. Study results and caveats: In blood, top tumor clones expanded by 2 weeks, shrinking by 4. No pretreatment tumor biopsies were available for baseline clonotypes.

The germline V gene encodes CDR1 MNHNS and CDR2 SASEGT. The CDR3 extends over 14 amino acids. V dropped 5 bases and J dropped 5 bases, with 15 bases sitting between them. Notes on this clone: Its antigen is not identified.

Clones were sequenced by immunoSEQ multiplex PCR, and TCRdb holds only the in-frame ones, with some missing. The data contain approximately 83,000 clones, over 80% of them singletons. The receptor's source is a man aged 50-59 years with renal cell carcinoma. V gene TRBV6-1 combines with J gene TRBJ1-1, with D perhaps TRBD1 (5 bases). Sample: blood, taken from a patient whose treatment included radiotherapy and nephrectomy. Here the CDR3 DNA reads TGTGCCAGCAGTCGGAATGGGGGTGGTACTGAAGCTTTCTTT. It specifies CASSRNGGGTEAFF.